The clone carrying this T cell receptor (beta chain) was recorded many times. Its antigen is unknown. Quantitative 5'-RACE with molecular barcodes was used to make the TCR beta libraries. TCRdb reanalysed the 5' RACE reads using MiXCR and keeps one entry per CDR3 protein. Of 700,000 to 850,000 distinct CDR3 sequences detected, 10% to 15% appear once; the ten largest clones hold 0.51%. V was pared by 5 bases and J by 7 bases, with 15 bases between. Germline V CDR1 and CDR2: DFQATT, SNEGSKA (reference sequence). The CDR3 is 13 amino acids. The data belong to a study of CD8 T cells in ankylosing spondylitis. Study observations and caveats: Those disease-linked clones were CD8+; they were also relatively rare in peripheral blood. What appeared characteristic of ankylosing spondylitis blood was a TCR beta motif of eight highly homologous variants.

The source material was blood, either unsorted or a sorted T cell fraction (not recorded which). The source is a male donor with ankylosing spondylitis. The chain joins TRBV20-1 to TRBJ2-1, with a tentative D call TRBD2 (6 bases). CDR3 DNA sequence: TGCAGTGCTTGGCCCAGGGCGGGGAATGAGCAGTTCTTC. Translating it yields CSAWPRAGNEQFF.